The text below deals with one T cell receptor (beta chain). The antigen it binds to is not known. No base quality information exists; no much larger clone differs at one position. The sample belongs to a study of blood T cell repertoires in COVID-19 (dated by TCRdb to 2018 to 2021). Looking at the study overall: The collaborator samples originated in the United States, Italy and Spain and spanned the acute and convalescent phases of COVID-19. The material from the prospective study consisted of cDNA or gDNA derived from T cells, B-cell-depleted T cells, or PBMCs. The dataset comprised deeply sampled blood TCRbeta repertoires from subjects exposed to, actively infected with, or recovered from COVID-19. A freely available public database, intended as a resource for researchers studying the immune response to SARS-CoV-2, is where the repertoires were released. The samples were drawn from two sources: the first 160 participants of the ongoing ImmuneRACE study, and about 1,300 subjects contributed by 6 global collaborators. Nearly every sample came with metadata listing a de-identified subject ID, COVID-19 status, age in years and sex. Where available, HLA class I and class II types were obtained from metadata supplied by the sample provider rather than from assay-based typing.

The junction shows trimming of 6 bases on V and 7 bases on J, and the gene matches do not reach 3 bases of it. The germline V gene (reference sequence) gives CDR1 as LNHDA and CDR2 as SQIVND. The cysteine opens and the phenylalanine closes a CDR3 of 13 amino acids. CDR3 DNA is the only sequence kept; it has 39 bases, read in frame from the first base. The paper's findings and limits, for the study overall: The quantity of clinical and demographic metadata differed by source and by participant and was supplied without curation.

TCRbeta CDR3 regions were amplified from genomic DNA by means of the immunoSEQ Assay, a bias-controlled multiplex PCR. The authors' analysis ran thus. The number of nucleated cells in each sample was estimated from the amplification of reference gene primers within the assay. To quantify the absolute abundance of each unique TCRbeta CDR3 rearrangement, sequence reads were collapsed and filtered. For each sample, productive Simpson clonality was calculated as the square root of Simpson's diversity index across productive rearrangements. Here the immuneACCESS table is served through TCRdb, limited to in-frame sequences with V and J called. Missing clones are a known gap in these copies; in checked studies unresolved V genes cover under half, and the rest lacks a known reason. V and J calls and clone size are those listed in that table; D and trimming were worked out from the DNA. The sample data list 200,000 to 250,000 clones, and over 75% of these were observed just once. In total, the top ten clones hold about 3.4% of the sample.

Participants in the prospective study were aged roughly 18 to 100 years, lived in over 20 United States geographic areas, and enrolled through a virtual design. Cohort assignment in the prospective study relied on participant-reported clinical history from a screening survey and a study questionnaire. Recovered participants in ImmuneRACE Cohort 3 were defined by two consecutive negative NP/OP PCR tests, clearance by a healthcare professional, or resolution of symptoms. In the prospective study, mobile phlebotomists collected whole blood, serum and a nasopharyngeal or oropharyngeal swab from each participant. Participants in the prospective study had the option to provide additional blood draws and questionnaires over a roughly two-month period. Before DNA extraction, prospective study blood samples were shipped either frozen or at room temperature.

This TCR came from a woman aged 60 to 75 who had recovered from COVID-19. Sequencing was carried out using PBMCs or T cells enriched from blood (not recorded which). Recombination connected TRBV19 to TRBJ2-2, with 9 middle bases fitting TRBD1. The CDR3 sequence is CASRGTGYGELFF. The sequence in DNA is TGTGCCAGTAGAGGGACAGGGTACGGGGAGCTGTTTTTT. The full variable domain, completed from the reference TRBV19 and TRBJ2-2 proteins outside the CDR3, reads DGGITQSPKYLFRKEGQNVTLSCEQNLNHDAMYWYRQDPGQGLRLIYYSQIVNDFQKGDIAEGYSVSREKKESFPLTVTSAQKNPTAFYLCASRGTGYGELFFGEGSRLTVL.